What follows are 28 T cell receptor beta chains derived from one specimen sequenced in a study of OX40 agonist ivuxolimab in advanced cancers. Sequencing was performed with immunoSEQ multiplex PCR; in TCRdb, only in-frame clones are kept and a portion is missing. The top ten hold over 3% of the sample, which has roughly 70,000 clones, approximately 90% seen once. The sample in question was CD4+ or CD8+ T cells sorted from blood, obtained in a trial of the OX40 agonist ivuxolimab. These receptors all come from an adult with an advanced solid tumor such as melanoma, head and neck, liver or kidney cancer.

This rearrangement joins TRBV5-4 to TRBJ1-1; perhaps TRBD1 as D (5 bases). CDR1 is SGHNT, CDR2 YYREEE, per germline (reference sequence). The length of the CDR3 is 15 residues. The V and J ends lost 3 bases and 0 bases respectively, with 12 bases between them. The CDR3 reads CASSSGVGLNTEAFF. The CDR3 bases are TGTGCCAGCAGCTCAGGTGTGGGACTGAACACTGAAGCTTTCTTT.

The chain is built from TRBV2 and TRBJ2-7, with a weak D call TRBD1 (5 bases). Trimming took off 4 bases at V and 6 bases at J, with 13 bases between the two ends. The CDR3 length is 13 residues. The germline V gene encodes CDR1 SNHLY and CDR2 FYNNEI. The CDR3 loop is CASSANGHSEQYF. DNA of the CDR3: TGTGCCAGCAGTGCAAATGGACACTCCGAGCAGTACTTC.

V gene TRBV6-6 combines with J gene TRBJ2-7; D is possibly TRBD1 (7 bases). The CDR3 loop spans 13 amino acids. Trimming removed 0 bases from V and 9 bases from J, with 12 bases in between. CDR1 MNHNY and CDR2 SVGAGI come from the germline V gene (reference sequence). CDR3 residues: CASSYSRQGGQYF. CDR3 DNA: TGTGCCAGCAGTTACTCCAGACAGGGAGGGCAGTACTTC.

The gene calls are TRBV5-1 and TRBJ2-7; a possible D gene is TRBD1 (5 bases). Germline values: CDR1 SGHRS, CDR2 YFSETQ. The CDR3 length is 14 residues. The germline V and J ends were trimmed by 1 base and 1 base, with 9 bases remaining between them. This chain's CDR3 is CASSLSRASYEQYF. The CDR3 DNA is TGCGCCAGCAGCTTGTCCAGGGCTTCCTACGAGCAGTACTTC.

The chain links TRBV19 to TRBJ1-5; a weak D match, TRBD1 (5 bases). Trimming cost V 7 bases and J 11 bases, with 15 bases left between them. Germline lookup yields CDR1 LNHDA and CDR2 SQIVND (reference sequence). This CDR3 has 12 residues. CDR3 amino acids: CASMSGFGSQHF. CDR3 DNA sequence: TGTGCCAGTATGTCAGGGTTCGGGTCCCAGCATTTT.

DNA of the CDR3: TGTGCCTGGAGTCCCCTAAGGGTGGGGGCTGAAGCTTTCTTT. Amino acids: CAWSPLRVGAEAFF. The V gene is TRBV30, the J gene TRBJ1-1; possibly TRBD1 for D (5 bases). Germline CDR1 and CDR2: GTSNPN and SVGIG (reference sequence). With 2 bases removed from V and 6 bases from J, the gap between germline ends came to 16 bases. CDR3 size: 14 residues.

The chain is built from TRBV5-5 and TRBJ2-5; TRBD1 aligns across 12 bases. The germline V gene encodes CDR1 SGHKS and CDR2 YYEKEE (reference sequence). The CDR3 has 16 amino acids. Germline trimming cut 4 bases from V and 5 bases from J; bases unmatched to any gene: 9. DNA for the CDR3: TGTGCCAGCAGCCCGGGACAGGGGGCGCAAAGGGAGACCCAGTACTTC. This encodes CASSPGQGAQRETQYF.

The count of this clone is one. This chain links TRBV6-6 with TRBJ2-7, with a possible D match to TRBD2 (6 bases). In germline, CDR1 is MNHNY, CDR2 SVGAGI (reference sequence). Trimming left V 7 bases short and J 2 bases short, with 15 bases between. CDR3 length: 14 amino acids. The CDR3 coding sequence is TGTGCCAGCACCTCAGGGCGGGGCGCCTACGAGCAGTACTTC. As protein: CASTSGRGAYEQYF.

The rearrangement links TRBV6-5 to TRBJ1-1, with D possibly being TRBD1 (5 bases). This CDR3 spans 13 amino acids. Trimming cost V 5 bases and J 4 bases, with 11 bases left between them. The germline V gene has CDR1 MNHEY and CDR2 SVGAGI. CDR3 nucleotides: TGTGCCAGCAGTGTAAGGGGCGGCACTGAAGCTTTCTTT. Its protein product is CASSVRGGTEAFF.

The CDR3: CASSPKFLAGAAYEQYF. The DNA for the CDR3 is TGTGCCAGCTCACCGAAGTTTCTGGCAGGGGCAGCATACGAGCAGTACTTC. The gene calls are TRBV18 and TRBJ2-7; a possible D gene is TRBD1 (6 bases). The germline V gene encodes CDR1 KGHSH and CDR2 LQKENI. Trimming shortened V by 3 bases and J by 4 bases, and 22 bases separated the two germline ends. The CDR3 sequence is 17 residues long. Full variable domain (remainder filled in from reference TRBV18 and TRBJ2-7): NAGVMQNPRHLVRRRGQEARLRCSPMKGHSHVYWYRQLPEEGLKFMVYLQKENIIDESGMPKERFSAEFPKEGPSILRIQQVVRGDSAAYFCASSPKFLAGAAYEQYFGPGTRLTVT.

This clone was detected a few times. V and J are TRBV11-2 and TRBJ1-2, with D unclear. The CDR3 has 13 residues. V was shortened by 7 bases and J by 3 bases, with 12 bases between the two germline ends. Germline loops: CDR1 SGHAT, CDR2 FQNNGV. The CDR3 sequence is CASTPDPDYGYTF. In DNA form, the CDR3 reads TGTGCCAGCACCCCCGACCCGGACTATGGCTACACCTTC.

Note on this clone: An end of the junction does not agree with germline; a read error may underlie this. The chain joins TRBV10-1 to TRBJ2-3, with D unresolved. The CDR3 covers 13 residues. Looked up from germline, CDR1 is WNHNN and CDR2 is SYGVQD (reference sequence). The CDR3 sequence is CASGEAGTDTQYF. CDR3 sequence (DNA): TGCGCCAGCGGTGAGGCAGGCACAGATACGCAGTATTTT.

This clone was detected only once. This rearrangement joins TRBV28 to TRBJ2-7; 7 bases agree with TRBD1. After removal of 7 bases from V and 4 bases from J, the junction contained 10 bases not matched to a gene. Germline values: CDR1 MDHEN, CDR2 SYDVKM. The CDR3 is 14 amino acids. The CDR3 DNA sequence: TGTGCCAGCAACCCTGGGACAGCGGCTTACGAGCAGTACTTC. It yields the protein CASNPGTAAYEQYF.

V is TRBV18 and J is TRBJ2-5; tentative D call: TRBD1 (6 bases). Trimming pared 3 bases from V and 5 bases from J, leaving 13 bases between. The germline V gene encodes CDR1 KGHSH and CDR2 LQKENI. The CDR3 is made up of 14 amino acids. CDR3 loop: CASSPQQGSETQYF. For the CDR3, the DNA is TGTGCCAGCTCACCTCAACAGGGAAGCGAGACCCAGTACTTC.

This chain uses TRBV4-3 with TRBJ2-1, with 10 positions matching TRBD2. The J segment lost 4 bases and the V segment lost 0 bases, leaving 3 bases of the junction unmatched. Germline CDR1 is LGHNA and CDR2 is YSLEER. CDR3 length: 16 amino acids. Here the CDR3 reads CASSQEGLAAYNEQFF. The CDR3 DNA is TGCGCCAGCAGCCAAGAAGGACTAGCGGCGTACAATGAGCAGTTCTTC.

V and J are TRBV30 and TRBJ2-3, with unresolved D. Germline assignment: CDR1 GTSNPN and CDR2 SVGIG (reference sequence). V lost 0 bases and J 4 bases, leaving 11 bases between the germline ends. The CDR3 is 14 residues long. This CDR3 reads CAWSVLPESDTQYF. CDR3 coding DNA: TGTGCCTGGAGTGTACTCCCGGAGTCAGATACGCAGTATTTT.

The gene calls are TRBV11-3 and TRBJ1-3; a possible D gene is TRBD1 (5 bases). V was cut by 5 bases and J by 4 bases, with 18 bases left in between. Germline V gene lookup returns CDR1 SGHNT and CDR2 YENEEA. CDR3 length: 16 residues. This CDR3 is CASSNNFEGRGNTIYF. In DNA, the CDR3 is TGTGCCAGCAGCAACAATTTCGAGGGGAGAGGAAACACCATATATTTT.

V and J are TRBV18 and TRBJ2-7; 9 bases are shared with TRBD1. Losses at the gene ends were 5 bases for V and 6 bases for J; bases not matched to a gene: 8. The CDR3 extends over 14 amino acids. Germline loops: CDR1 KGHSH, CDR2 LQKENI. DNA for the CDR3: TGTGCCAGCTCAAAACCGGGACAGGGAGGCGAGCAGTACTTC. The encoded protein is CASSKPGQGGEQYF.

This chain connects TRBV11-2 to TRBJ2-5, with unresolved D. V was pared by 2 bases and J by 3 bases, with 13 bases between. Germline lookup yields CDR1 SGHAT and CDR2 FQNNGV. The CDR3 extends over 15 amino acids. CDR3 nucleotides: TGTGCCAGCAGCTTAAGGCCCGGCCCTAAAGAGACCCAGTACTTC. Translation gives CASSLRPGPKETQYF.

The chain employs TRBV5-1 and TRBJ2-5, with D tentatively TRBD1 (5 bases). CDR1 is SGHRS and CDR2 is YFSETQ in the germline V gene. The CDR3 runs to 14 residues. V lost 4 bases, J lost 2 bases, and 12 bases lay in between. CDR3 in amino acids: CASSLIQGQETQYF. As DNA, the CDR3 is TGCGCCAGCAGCCTCATCCAGGGACAAGAGACCCAGTACTTC.

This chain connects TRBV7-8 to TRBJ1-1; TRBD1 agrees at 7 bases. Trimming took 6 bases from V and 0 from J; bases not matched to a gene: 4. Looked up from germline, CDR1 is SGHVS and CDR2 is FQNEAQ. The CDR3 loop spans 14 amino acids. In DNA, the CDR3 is TGTGCCAGCAGTTGGGACAGAATGAACACTGAAGCTTTCTTT. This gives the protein CASSWDRMNTEAFF.

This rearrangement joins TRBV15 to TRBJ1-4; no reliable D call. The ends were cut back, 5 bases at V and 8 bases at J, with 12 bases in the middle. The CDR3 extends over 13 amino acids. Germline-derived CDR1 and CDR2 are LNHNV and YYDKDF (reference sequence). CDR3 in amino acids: CATSPRGQEKLFF. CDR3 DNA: TGTGCCACCAGCCCCCGAGGGCAGGAAAAACTGTTTTTT. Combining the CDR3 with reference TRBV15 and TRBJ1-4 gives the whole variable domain DAMVIQNPRYQVTQFGKPVTLSCSQTLNHNVMYWYQQKSSQAPKLLFHYYDKDFNNEADTPDNFQSRRPNTSFCFLDIRSPGLGDTAMYLCATSPRGQEKLFFGSGTQLSVL.

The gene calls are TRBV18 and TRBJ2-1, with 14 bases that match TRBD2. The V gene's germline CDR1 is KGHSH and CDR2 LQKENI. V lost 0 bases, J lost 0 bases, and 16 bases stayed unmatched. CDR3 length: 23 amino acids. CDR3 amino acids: CASSPPVGTGGTSGRGSYNEQFF. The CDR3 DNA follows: TGTGCCAGCTCACCACCGGTTGGGACAGGGGGGACTAGCGGGAGAGGCTCCTACAATGAGCAGTTCTTC.

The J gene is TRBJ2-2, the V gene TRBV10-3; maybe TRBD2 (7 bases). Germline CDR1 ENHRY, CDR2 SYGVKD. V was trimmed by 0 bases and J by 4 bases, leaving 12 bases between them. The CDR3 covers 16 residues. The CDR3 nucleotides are TGTGCCATCAGTGAGTCGCGGGGGCGCGGCACCGGGGAGCTGTTTTTT. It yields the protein CAISESRGRGTGELFF.

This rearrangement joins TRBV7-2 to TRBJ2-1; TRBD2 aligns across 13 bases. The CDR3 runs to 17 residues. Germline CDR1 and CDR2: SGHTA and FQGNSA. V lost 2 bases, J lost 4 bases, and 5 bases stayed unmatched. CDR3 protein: CASSLRRTSGGYNEQFF. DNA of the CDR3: TGTGCCAGCAGCTTACGCCGGACTAGCGGGGGATACAATGAGCAGTTCTTC.

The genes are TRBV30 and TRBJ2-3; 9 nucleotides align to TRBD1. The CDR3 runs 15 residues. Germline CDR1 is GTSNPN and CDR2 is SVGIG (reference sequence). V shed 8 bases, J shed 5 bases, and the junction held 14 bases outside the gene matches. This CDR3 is CAATPGTGFLDTQYF. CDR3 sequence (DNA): TGTGCCGCAACCCCGGGGACAGGGTTTTTAGATACGCAGTATTTT.

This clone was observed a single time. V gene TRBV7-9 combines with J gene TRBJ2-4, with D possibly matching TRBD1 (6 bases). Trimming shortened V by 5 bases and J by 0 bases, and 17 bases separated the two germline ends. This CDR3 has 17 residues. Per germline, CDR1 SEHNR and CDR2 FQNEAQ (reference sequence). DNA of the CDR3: TGTGCCAGCAGCCGATCGACAGGCTCACTAGCCAAAAACATTCAGTACTTC. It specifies CASSRSTGSLAKNIQYF.

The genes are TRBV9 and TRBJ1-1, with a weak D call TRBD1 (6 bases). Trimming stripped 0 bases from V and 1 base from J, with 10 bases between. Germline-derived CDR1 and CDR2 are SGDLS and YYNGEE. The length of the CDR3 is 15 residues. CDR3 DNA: TGTGCCAGCAGCGTAGGTGGACAGTCGAACACTGAAGCTTTCTTT. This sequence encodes CASSVGGQSNTEAFF.